This T cell receptor (delta chain) originates from a study of γδ T cells in repeated Plasmodium falciparum infection. Vgamma9/Vdelta2+ and Vdelta2-negative gammadelta T cells were flow-sorted from PBMC for bulk sequencing. TCRdb re-processed the multiplex PCR reads using CATT. The data contain around 52,000 delta-chain clones, approximately 1.7% of them singletons. This CDR3 has 14 residues. The V and J ends lost 9 bases and 2 bases respectively, with 16 bases between them. From germline, CDR1 is TSWWSYY and CDR2 QGS. This clone was seen ten or more times. The protein TCRdb lists belongs to a much larger clone and differs from this DNA's translation at residue 8, which points to a read error; the protein shown is made from the DNA.

What was sequenced was gamma-delta T cells from blood. The rearrangement joins TRDV1 to TRDJ1; a possible D gene is TRDD3 (5 bases). In the absence of a J gene in TCRdb, the DNA was matched to germline to assign it here. This TCR was sampled from a pool of human donors (malaria-infected and uninfected, not separated). The CDR3 spells CALVPVGWTDKLIF. The DNA of the CDR3 is TGTGCTCTGGTCCCTGTGGGGTGGACCGATAAACTCATCTTT.